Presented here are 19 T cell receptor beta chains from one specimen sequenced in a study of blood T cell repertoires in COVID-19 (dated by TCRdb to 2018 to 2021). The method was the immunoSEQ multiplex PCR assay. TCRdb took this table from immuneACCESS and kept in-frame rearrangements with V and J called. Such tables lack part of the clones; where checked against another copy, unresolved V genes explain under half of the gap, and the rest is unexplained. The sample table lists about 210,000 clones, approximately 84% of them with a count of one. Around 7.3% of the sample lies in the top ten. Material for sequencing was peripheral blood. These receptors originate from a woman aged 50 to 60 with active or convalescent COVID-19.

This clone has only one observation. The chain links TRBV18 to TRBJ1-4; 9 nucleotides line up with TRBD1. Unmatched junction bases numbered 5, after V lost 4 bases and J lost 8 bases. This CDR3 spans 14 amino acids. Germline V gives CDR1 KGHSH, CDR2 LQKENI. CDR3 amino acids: CASSQGTGLEKLFF. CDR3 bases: TGTGCCAGCTCACAGGGGACAGGGCTCGAAAAACTGTTTTTT.

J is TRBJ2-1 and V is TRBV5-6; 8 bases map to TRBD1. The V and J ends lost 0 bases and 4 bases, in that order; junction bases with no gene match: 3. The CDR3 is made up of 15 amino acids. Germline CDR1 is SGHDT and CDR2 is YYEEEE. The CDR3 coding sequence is TGTGCCAGCAGCTTGGGTCGGACAGGGTACAATGAGCAGTTCTTC. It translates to CASSLGRTGYNEQFF.

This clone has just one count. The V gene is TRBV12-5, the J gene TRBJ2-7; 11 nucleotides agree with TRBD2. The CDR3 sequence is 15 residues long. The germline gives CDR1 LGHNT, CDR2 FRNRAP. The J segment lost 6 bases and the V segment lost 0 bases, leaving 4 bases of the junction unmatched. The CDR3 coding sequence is TGTGCTAGTGGTTTGGTACTAGCGGGAGAGCGCGAGCAGTACTTC. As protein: CASGLVLAGEREQYF.

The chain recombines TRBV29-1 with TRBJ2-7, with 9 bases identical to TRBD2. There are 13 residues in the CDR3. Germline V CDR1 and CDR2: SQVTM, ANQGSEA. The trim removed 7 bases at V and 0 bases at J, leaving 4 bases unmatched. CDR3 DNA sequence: TGCAGCGGTAGCGGGAGAAACTCCTACGAGCAGTACTTC. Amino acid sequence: CSGSGRNSYEQYF.

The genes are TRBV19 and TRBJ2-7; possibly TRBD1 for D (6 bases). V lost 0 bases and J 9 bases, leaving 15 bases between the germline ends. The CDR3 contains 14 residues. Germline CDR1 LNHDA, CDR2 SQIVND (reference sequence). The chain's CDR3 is CASSIDMDPGVQYF. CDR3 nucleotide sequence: TGTGCCAGTAGTATAGATATGGATCCAGGGGTGCAGTACTTC. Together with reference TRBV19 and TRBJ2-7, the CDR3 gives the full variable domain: DGGITQSPKYLFRKEGQNVTLSCEQNLNHDAMYWYRQDPGQGLRLIYYSQIVNDFQKGDIAEGYSVSREKKESFPLTVTSAQKNPTAFYLCASSIDMDPGVQYFGPGTRLTVT.

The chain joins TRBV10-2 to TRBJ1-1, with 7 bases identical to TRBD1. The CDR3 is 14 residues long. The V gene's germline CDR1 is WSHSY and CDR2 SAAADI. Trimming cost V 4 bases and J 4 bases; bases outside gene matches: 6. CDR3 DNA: TGCGCCAGCAGTGGCCACGACAGGGTCACTGAAGCTTTCTTT. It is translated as CASSGHDRVTEAFF.

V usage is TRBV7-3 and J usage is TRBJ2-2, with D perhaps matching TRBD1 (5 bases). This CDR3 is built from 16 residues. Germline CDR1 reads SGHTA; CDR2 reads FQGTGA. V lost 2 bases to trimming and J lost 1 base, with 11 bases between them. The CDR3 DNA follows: TGTGCCAGCAGCTTATTAGGCCAGGGGAACACCGGGGAGCTGTTTTTT. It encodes CASSLLGQGNTGELFF.

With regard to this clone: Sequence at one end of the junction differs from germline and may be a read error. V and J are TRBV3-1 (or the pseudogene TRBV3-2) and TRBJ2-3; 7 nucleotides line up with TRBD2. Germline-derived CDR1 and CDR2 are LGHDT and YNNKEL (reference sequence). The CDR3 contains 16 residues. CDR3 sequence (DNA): TGTGCCAGCAGCCAACAGACTAGCCCCAGCATAGATACGCAGTATTTT. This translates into CASSQQTSPSIDTQYF.

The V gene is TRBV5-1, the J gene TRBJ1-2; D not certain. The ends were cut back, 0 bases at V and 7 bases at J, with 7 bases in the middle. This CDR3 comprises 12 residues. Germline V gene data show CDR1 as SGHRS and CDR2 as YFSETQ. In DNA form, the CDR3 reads TGCGCCAGCAGCTTGGGATCTAGTGGCTACACCTTC. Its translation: CASSLGSSGYTF. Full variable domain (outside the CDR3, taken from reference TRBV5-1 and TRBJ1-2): KAGVTQTPRYLIKTRGQQVTLSCSPISGHRSVSWYQQTPGQGLQFLFEYFSETQRNKGNFPGRFSGRQFSNSRSEMNVSTLELGDSALYLCASSLGSSGYTFGSGTRLTVV.

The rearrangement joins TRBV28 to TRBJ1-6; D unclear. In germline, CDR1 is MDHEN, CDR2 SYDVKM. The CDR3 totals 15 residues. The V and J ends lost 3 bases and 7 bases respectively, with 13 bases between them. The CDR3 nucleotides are TGTGCCAGCAGTTTGGAAACAGTGCAAAATTCACCCCTCCACTTT. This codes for CASSLETVQNSPLHF.

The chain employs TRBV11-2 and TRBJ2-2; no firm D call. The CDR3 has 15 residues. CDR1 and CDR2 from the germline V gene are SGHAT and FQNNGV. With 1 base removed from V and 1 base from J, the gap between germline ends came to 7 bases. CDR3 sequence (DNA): TGTGCCAGCAGCTTAGGATGGCTGAACACCGGGGAGCTGTTTTTT. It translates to CASSLGWLNTGELFF.

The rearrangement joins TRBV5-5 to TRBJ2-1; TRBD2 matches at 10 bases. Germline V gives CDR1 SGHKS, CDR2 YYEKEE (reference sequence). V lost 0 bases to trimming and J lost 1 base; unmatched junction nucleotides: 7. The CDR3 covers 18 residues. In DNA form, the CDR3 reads TGTGCCAGCAGCTTGGATGGTAGCGGGGGGAGGTCCTACAATGAGCAGTTCTTC. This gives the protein CASSLDGSGGRSYNEQFF. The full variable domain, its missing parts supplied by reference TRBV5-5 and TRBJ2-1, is DAGVTQSPTHLIKTRGQQVTLRCSPISGHKSVSWYQQVLGQGPQFIFQYYEKEERGRGNFPDRFSARQFPNYSSELNVNALLLGDSALYLCASSLDGSGGRSYNEQFFGPGTRLTVL.

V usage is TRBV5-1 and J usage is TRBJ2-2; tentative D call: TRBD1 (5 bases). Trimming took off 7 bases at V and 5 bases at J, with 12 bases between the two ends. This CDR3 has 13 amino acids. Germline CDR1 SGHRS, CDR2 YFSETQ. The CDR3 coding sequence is TGCGCCAGCGCACAACAGGTTACCGGGGAGCTGTTTTTT. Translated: CASAQQVTGELFF.

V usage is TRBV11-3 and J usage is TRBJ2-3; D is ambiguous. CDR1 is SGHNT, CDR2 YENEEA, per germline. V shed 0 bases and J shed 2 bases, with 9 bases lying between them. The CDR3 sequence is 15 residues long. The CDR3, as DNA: TGTGCCAGCAGCTTAGAGAGCTCCTACACAGATACGCAGTATTTT. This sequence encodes CASSLESSYTDTQYF.

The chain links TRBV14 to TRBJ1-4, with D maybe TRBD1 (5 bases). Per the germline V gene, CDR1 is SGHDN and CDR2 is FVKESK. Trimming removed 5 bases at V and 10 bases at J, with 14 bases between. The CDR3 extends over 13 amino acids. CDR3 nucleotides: TGTGCCAGCAGCTATTCGACAGCCCCAAAACTGTTTTTT. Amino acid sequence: CASSYSTAPKLFF.

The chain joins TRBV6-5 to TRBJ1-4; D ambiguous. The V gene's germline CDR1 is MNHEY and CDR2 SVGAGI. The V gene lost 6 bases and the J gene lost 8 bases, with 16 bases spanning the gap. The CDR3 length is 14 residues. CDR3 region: CASRSRYPQEKLFF. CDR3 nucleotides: TGTGCCAGCAGGTCACGTTACCCTCAGGAAAAACTGTTTTTT.

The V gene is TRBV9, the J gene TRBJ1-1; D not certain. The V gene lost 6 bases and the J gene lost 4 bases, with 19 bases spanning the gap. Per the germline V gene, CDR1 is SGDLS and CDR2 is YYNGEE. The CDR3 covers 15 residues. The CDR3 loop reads CASNPSEGGVTEAFF. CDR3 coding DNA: TGTGCCAGCAACCCCAGCGAGGGAGGCGTCACTGAAGCTTTCTTT.

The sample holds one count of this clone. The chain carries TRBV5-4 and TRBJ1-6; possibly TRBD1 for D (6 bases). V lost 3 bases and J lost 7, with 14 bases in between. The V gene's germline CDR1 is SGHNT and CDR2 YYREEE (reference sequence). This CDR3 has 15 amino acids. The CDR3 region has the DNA TGTGCCAGCAGCTCCGAGGCAGGGGTGAATTCACCCCTCCACTTT. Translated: CASSSEAGVNSPLHF.

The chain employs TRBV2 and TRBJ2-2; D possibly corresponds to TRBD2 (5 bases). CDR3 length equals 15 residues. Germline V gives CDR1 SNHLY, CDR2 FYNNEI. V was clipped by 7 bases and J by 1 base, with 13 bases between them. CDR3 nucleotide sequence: TGTGCCAGCAAGGGCCAAAGCGGGAACACCGGGGAGCTGTTTTTT. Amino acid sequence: CASKGQSGNTGELFF.